The T cell receptor beta chain described here comes from a study of OX40 agonist ivuxolimab in advanced cancers. Looking at the study overall: Ivuxolimab was an agonistic, fully human IgG2 monoclonal antibody directed against OX40 (CD134), a costimulatory receptor. The monotherapy dose-escalation portion (N ≈ 57 patients) of the phase I ivuxolimab trial is reported in the paper. Intravenous ivuxolimab was administered to patients every 2 weeks at six dose levels: 0.01, 0.1, 0.3, 1.5, 3 and 10 mg/kg. The point of sequencing TCRbeta in the periphery was to test whether ivuxolimab changed TCR sequence diversity and drove clonal T-cell expansion. Three dose-escalation patients achieved partial responses, one with hepatocellular carcinoma and two with cutaneous melanoma. Prior anti-PD-1, anti-PD-L1 or anti-CTLA-4 therapy was permitted, and 35% to 40% of dose-escalation patients had received checkpoint inhibitors. Of the 50 to 55 patients in dose escalation, 19 had hepatocellular carcinoma, about 15 had melanoma, 9 had renal cell carcinoma and 9 had head and neck cancer. In the dose-escalation cohort, 65% to 85% of patients were male, and the mean age was 60 years with a range of about 20 to 80. The paper's findings and limits, for the study overall: Antigen specificity was not determined for the clonally expanded peripheral T cells. In partial responders in the 0.1-3.0 mg/kg groups, normalized peripheral clonal expansion was found to be among the lowest, especially among CD8+ T cells. Low levels of normalized T-cell clonal expansion were also shown by some nonresponding patients. After ivuxolimab, expanded clones were on average more numerous among CD8+ T cells than among CD4+ T cells. At doses of 0.1 to 3.0 mg/kg, clonal expansion of both CD4+ and CD8+ T cells in blood was seen between baseline and week 6.

The trial excluded patients who had a history of autoimmune disease or who were on systemic immunosuppression. Peripheral blood for TCR sequencing was collected from all dose cohorts at baseline, on cycle 4 day 1, and on cycle 7 day 1. The samples were taken from a phase I, first-in-human, multicenter, open-label dose-escalation trial of ivuxolimab. Adults with locally advanced or metastatic melanoma, renal cell, hepatocellular, or head and neck squamous cell carcinoma were enrolled in the trial. Before TCR sequencing, CD4+ T cells and CD8+ T cells from peripheral blood were sorted into separate populations. For sequencing of the TCRbeta CDR3 region, genomic DNA was extracted from the sorted cells. The immunoSEQ Assay was used for sequencing of TCRbeta CDR3 regions. Sourced from immuneACCESS, this table was stored by TCRdb with only in-frame sequences that have V and J called. A share of the clones is absent; for the studies checked, an unresolved V gene accounts for under half, and the remainder has no known explanation. Within this sample are about 58,000 clones, with approximately 82% of them counted one time only. The top ten hold approximately 3.1% of the sample.

The CDR3 runs 13 amino acids, cysteine and phenylalanine included. Solely the CDR3 DNA is kept, with 39 bases framed from the first base. The germline V gene sets CDR1 to MDHEN and CDR2 to SYDVKM. V lost 4 bases and J lost 4 bases; the stretch between them is 10 bases long. On this clone: This clone's antigen is unknown. Within one base of it there is no much larger clone, and no base qualities were kept.

The chain is made from TRBV28 and TRBJ1-2, with TRBD1 tentatively as D gene (5 bases match). This receptor was obtained from an adult with an advanced solid tumor such as melanoma, head and neck, liver or kidney cancer. The starting material was CD4+ or CD8+ T cells sorted from blood, obtained in a trial of the OX40 agonist ivuxolimab. The CDR3: CASSSGASYGYTF. Here is the DNA: TGTGCCAGCAGTTCCGGGGCTTCCTATGGCTACACCTTC.